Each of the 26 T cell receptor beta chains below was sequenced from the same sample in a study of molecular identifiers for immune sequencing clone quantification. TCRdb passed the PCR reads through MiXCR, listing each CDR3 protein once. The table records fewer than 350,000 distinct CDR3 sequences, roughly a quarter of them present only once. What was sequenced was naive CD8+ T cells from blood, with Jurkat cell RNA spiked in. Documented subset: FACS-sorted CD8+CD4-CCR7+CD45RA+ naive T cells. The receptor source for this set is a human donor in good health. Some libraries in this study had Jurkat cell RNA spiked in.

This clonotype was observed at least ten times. The CDR3 DNA follows: TGTGCCAGCAGTACCGTTGGCACAGATACGCAGTATTTT. The encoded protein is CASSTVGTDTQYF. The chain carries TRBV5-8 and TRBJ2-3; D is unclear. The CDR3 is 13 residues long. The V end was cut by 5 bases, the J end by 1 base, with 8 bases between. CDR1 SGHTS and CDR2 YDEGEE come from the germline V gene. Filled out from reference TRBV5-8 and TRBJ2-3, the complete variable domain reads EAGVTQSPTHLIKTRGQQATLRCSPISGHTSVYWYQQALGLGLQFLLWYDEGEERNRGNFPPRFSGRQFPNYSSELNVNALELEDSALYLCASSTVGTDTQYFGPGTRLTVL.

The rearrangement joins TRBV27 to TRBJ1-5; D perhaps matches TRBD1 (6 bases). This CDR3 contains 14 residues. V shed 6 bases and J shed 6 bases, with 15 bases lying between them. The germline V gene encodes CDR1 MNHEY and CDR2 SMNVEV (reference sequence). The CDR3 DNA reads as TGTGCCAGCAGGTCCCAGGGGTTAGCTCAGCCCCAGCATTTT. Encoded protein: CASRSQGLAQPQHF.

This CDR3 reads CASSPRGTWGTEGNEQFF. CDR3 nucleotides: TGCGCCAGCAGCCCCAGGGGCACATGGGGCACAGAGGGCAATGAGCAGTTCTTC. The chain is built from TRBV4-1 and TRBJ2-1; D may be TRBD1 (6 bases). The CDR3 is made up of 18 amino acids. Per germline, CDR1 MGHRA and CDR2 YSYEKL. With 4 bases removed from V and 6 bases from J, the gap between germline ends came to 25 bases.

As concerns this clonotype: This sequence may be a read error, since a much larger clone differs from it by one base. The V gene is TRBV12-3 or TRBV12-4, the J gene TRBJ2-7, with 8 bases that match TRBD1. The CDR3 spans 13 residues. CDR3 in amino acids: CASSFAGGYEQSF. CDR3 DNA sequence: TGTGCCAGCAGTTTCGCAGGGGGCTACGAGCAGTCCTTC.

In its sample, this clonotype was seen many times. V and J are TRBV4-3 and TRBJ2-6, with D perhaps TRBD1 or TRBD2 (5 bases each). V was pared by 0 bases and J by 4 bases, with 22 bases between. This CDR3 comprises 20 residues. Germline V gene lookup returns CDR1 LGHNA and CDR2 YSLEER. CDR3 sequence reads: CASSQDWGYMDSSGANVLTF. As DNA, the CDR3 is TGCGCCAGCAGCCAAGATTGGGGGTATATGGACTCAAGCGGGGCCAACGTCCTGACTTTC.

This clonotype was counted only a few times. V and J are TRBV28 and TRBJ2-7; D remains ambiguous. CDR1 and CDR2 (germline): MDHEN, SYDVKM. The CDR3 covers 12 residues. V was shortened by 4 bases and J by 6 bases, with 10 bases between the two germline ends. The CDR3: CASSSIGSEQYF. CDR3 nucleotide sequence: TGTGCCAGCAGTTCAATCGGTTCCGAGCAGTACTTC.

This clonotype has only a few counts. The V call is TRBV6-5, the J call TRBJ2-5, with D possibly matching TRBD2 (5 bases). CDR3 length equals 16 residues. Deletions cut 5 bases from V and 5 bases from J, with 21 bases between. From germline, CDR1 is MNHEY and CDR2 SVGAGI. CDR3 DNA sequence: TGTGCCAGCAGTCGTACACACCTACCTTGGAGGGAGACCCAGTACTTC. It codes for CASSRTHLPWRETQYF.

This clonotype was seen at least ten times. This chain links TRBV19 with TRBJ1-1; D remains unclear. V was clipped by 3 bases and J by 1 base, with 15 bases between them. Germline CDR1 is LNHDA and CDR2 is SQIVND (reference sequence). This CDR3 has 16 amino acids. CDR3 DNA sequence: TGTGCCAGTAGTATGGACTCAGACGGACCGAACACTGAAGCTTTCTTT. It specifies CASSMDSDGPNTEAFF.

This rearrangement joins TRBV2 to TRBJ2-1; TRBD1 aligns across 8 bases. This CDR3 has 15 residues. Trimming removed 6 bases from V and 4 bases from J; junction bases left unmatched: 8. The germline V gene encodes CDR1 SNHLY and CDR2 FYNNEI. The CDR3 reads CASSGAGGGYNEQFF. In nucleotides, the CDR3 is TGTGCCAGCAGCGGGGCAGGGGGCGGGTACAATGAGCAGTTCTTC.

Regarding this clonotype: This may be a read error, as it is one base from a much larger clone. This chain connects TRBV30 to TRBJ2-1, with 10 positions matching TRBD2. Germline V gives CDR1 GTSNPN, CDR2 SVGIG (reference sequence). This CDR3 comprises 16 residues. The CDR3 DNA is TGTGCCCGGAGTGTATGGCTCGGGACTAGCGTCAATGAGCAGTTCTTC. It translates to CARSVWLGTSVNEQFF.

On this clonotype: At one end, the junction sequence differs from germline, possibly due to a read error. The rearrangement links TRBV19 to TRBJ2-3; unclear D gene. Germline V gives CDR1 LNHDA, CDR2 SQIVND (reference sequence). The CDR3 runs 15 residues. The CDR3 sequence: CVSSNPAESTDTQYF. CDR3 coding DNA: TGTGTCAGTAGTAATCCAGCCGAGAGCACAGATACGCAGTATTTT.

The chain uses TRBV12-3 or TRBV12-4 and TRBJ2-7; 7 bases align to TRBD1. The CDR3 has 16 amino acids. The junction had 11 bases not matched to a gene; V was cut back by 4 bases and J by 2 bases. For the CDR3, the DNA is TGTGCCAGCAGTTCCATCCGACAGGGCCCTCCCTACGAGCAGTACTTC. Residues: CASSSIRQGPPYEQYF.

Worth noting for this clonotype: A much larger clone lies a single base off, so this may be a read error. The CDR3 here is CANRAGGSYEQYF. The CDR3 nucleotides read TGTGCCAACAGGGCGGGGGGTTCCTACGAGCAGTACTTC. The V gene is TRBV12-3 or TRBV12-4, the J gene TRBJ2-7, with 8 bases identical to TRBD2. CDR3 length equals 13 residues. V gave up 10 bases and J gave up 1 base; unmatched junction bases: 6.

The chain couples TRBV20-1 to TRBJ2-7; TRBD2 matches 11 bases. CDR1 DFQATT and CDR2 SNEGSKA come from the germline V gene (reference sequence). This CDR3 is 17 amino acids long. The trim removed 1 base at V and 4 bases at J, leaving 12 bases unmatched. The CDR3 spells CSARGPLPSGRPYEQYF. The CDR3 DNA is TGCAGTGCTAGAGGACCCCTCCCTAGCGGGAGGCCGTACGAGCAGTACTTC.

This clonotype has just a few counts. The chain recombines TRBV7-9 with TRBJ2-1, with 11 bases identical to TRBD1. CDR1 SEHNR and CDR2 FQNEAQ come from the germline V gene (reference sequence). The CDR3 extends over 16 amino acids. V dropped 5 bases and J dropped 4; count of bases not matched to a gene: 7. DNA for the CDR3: TGTGCCAGCAGCCCAAAGGACAGGGGGCCATACAATGAGCAGTTCTTC. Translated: CASSPKDRGPYNEQFF.

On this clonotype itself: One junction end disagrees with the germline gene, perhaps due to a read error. The CDR3, as DNA: TGTGCCAGCAGTCTCTACGGGACTAGCTTCTCCGCGCCGTCCTTC. This codes for CASSLYGTSFSAPSF. The V call is TRBV28, the J call TRBJ2-7, with TRBD2 matching 9 bases. This CDR3 is 15 amino acids long. Germline loops: CDR1 MDHEN, CDR2 SYDVKM.

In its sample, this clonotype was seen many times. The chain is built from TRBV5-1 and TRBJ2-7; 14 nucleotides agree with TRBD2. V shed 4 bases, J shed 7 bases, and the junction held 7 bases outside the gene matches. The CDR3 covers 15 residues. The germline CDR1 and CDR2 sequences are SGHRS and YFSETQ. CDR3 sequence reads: CASSDWTSGRLEQYF. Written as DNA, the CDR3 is TGCGCCAGCAGCGATTGGACTAGCGGGAGGTTGGAGCAGTACTTC.

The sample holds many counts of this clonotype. The CDR3 DNA sequence: TGTGCCACCAGTGAGACAGGTTCTGAAGCTTTCTTT. Protein sequence: CATSETGSEAFF. The rearrangement joins TRBV24-1 to TRBJ1-1, with D possibly being TRBD1 (6 bases). Trimming pared 4 bases from V and 6 bases from J, leaving 8 bases between. CDR1 KGHDR and CDR2 SFDVKD come from the germline V gene. The CDR3 contains 12 residues.

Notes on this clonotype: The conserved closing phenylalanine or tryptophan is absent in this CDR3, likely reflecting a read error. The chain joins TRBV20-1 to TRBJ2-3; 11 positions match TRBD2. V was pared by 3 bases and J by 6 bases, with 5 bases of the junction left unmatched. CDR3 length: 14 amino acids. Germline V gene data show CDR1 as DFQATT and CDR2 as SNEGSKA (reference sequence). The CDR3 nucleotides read TGCAGTGCTAGGGCGTCTAGCGGGAGGGATACGCAGTATCTT. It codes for CSARASSGRDTQYL.

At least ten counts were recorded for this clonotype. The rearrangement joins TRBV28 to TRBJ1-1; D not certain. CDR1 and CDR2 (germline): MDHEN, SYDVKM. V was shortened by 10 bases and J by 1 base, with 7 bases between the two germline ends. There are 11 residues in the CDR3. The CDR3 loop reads CATGENTEAFF. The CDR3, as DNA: TGTGCCACCGGGGAGAACACTGAAGCTTTCTTT.

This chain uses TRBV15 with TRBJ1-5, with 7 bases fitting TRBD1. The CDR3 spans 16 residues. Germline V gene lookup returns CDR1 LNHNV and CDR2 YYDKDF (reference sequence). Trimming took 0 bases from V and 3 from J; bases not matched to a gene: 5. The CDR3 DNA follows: TGTGCCACCAGCAGAGATCGACAGGGCCTCAATCAGCCCCAGCATTTT. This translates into CATSRDRQGLNQPQHF.

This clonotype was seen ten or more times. The CDR3 DNA sequence: TGTGCCAGCAGCCAAGATAGTACCACTGAAGCTTTCTTT. Translating gives CASSQDSTTEAFF. The gene calls are TRBV3-1 and TRBJ1-1; D call uncertain. Germline CDR1 LGHDT, CDR2 YNNKEL (reference sequence). V lost 0 bases and J lost 4, with 6 bases in between. There are 13 residues in the CDR3.

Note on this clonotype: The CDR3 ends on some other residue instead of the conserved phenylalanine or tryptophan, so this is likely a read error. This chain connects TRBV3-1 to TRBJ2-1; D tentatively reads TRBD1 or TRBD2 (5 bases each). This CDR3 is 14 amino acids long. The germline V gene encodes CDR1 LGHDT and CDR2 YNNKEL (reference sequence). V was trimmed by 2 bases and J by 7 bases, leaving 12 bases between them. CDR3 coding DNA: TGTGCCAGCAGCCAACGGGACCCGGGGAATGAGCAGTTCCTC. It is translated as CASSQRDPGNEQFL.

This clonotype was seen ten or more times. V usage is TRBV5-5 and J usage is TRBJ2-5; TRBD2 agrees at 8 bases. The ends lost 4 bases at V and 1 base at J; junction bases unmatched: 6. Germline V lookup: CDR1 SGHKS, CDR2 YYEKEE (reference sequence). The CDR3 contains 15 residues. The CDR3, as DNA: TGTGCCAGCAGCCTAATAGCGGGGACCCAAGAGACCCAGTACTTC. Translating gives CASSLIAGTQETQYF. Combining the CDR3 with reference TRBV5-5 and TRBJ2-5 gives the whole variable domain DAGVTQSPTHLIKTRGQQVTLRCSPISGHKSVSWYQQVLGQGPQFIFQYYEKEERGRGNFPDRFSARQFPNYSSELNVNALLLGDSALYLCASSLIAGTQETQYFGPGTRLLVL.

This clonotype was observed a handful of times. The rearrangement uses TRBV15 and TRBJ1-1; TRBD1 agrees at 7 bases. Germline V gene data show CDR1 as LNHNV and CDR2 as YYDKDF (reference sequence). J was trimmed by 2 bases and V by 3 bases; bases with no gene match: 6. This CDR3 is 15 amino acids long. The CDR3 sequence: CATSSRQGLNTEAFF. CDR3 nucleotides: TGTGCCACCAGCAGCCGACAGGGTCTTAACACTGAAGCTTTCTTT.

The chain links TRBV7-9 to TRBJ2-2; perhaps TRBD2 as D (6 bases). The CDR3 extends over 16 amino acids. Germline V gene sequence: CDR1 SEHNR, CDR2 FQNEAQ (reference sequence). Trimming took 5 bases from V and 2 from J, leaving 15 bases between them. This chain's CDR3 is CASSEELAGNTGELFF. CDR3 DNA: TGTGCCAGCAGCGAAGAGCTGGCGGGAAACACCGGGGAGCTGTTTTTT.